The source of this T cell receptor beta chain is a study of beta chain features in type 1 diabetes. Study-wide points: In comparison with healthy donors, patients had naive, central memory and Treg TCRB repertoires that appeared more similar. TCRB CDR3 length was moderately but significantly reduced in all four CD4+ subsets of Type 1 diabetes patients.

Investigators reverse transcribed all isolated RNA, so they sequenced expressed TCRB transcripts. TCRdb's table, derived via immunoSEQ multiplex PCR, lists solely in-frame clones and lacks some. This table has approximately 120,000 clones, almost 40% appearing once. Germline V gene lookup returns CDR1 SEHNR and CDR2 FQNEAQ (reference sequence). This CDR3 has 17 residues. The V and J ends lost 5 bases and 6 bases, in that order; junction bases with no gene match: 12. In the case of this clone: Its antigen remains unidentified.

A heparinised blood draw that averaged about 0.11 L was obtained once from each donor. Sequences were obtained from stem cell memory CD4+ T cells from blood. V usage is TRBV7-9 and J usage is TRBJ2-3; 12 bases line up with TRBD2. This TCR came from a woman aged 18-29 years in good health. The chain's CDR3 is CASSEGKTSGSGDTQYF. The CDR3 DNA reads TGTGCCAGCAGCGAAGGGAAGACTAGCGGGAGTGGTGATACGCAGTATTTT.